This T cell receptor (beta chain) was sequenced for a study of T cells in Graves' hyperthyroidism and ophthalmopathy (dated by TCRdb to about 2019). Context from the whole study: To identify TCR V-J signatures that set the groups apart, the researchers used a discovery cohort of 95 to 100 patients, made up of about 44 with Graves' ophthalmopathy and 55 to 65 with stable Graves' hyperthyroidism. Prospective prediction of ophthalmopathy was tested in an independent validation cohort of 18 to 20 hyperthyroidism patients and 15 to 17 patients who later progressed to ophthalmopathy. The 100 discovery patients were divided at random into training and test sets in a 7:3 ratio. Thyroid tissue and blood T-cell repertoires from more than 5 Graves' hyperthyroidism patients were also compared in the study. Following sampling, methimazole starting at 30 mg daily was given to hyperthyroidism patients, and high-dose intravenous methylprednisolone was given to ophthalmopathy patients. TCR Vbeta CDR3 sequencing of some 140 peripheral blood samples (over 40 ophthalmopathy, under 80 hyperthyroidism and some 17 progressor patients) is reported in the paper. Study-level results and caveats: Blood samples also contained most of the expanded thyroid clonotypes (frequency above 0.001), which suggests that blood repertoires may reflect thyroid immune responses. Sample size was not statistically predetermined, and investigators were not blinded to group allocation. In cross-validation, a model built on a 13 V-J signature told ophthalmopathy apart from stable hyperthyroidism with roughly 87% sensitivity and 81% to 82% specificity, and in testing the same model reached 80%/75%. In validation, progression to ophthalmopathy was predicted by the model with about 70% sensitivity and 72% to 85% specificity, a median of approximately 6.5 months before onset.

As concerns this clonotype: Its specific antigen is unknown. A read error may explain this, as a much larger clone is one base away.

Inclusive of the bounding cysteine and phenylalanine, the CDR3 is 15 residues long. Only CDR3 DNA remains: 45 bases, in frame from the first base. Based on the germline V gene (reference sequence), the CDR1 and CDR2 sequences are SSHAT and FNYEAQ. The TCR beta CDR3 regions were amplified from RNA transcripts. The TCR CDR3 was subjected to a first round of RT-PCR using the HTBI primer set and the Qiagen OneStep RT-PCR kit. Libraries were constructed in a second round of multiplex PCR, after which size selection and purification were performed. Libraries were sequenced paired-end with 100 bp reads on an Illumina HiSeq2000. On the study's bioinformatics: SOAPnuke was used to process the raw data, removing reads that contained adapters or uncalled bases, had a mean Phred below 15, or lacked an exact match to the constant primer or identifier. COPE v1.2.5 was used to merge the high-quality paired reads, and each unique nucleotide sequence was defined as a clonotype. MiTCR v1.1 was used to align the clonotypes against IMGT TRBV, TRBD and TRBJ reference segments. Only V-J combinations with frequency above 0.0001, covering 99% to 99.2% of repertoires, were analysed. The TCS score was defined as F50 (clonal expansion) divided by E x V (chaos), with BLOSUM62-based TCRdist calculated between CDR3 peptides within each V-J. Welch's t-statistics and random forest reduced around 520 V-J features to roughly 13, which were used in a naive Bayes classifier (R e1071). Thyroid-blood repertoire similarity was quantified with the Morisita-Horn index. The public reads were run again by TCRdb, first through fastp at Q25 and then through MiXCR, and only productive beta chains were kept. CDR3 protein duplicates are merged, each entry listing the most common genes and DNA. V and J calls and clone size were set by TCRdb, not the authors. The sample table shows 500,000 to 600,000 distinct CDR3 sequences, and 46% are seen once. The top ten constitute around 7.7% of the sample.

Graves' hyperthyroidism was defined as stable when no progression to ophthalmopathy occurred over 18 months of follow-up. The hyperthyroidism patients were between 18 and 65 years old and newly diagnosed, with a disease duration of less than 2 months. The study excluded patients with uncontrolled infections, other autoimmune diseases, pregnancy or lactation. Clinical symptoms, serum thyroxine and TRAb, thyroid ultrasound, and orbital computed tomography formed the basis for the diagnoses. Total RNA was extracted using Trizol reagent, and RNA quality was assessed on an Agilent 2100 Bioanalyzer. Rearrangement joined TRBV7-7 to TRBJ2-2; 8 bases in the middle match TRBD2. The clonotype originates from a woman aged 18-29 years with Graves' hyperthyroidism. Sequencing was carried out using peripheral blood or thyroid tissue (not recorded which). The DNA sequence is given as TGTGCTAGCAGCTTAACGGCGGGAGGCGCCGGGGAGCTGTTTTTT. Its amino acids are CASSLTAGGAGELFF.